Below, 12 T cell receptor beta chains from the same sample are listed, as sequenced in a study of blood T cell repertoires in COVID-19. Data came from immunoSEQ multiplex PCR; TCRdb stores just in-frame clones and leaves some out. The table includes around 67,000 clones, around 86% detected once. The sample taken for sequencing was peripheral blood. These receptors originate from a man aged 45 to 65 with active COVID-19.

V and J are TRBV6-2 or TRBV6-3 and TRBJ1-1, with D uncertain. Trimming pared 4 bases from V and 2 bases from J, leaving 5 bases between. Per germline, CDR1 MNHEY and CDR2 SVGEGT. This CDR3 is 12 amino acids long. CDR3 in amino acids: CASSFRNTEAFF. CDR3 coding DNA: TGTGCCAGCAGTTTCCGTAACACTGAAGCTTTCTTT.

The chain employs TRBV30 and TRBJ2-2; D unresolved. V dropped 2 bases and J dropped 9 bases, with 13 bases sitting between them. CDR1 is GTSNPN and CDR2 is SVGIG in the germline V gene (reference sequence). The CDR3 consists of 13 residues. In DNA, the CDR3 is TGTGCCTGGAGTACCACAGCCGACAGGGAGCTGTTTTTT. Protein: CAWSTTADRELFF.

The genes are TRBV28 and TRBJ2-5, with TRBD2 matching over 7 bases. Germline V lookup: CDR1 MDHEN, CDR2 SYDVKM. The CDR3 extends over 14 amino acids. J was trimmed by 7 bases and V by 3 bases; bases with no gene match: 8. The CDR3, as DNA: TGTGCCAGCAGTTTTGATAAGCGGGGAGGGACCCAGTACTTC. As protein: CASSFDKRGGTQYF.

The chain is built from TRBV7-9 and TRBJ2-7, with a weak D call TRBD1 (6 bases). Trimming shortened V by 5 bases and J by 3 bases, and 11 bases separated the two germline ends. The germline gives CDR1 SEHNR, CDR2 FQNEAQ (reference sequence). The CDR3 totals 13 residues. This chain's CDR3 is CASSLGQIYEQYF. The CDR3 DNA reads as TGTGCCAGCAGCCTAGGACAGATCTACGAGCAGTACTTC.

The gene calls are TRBV28 and TRBJ2-7, with 9 bases that match TRBD1. CDR1 is MDHEN, CDR2 SYDVKM, per germline. V was clipped by 7 bases and J by 3 bases; unmatched bases: 1. This CDR3 region has 12 residues. This CDR3 is CASTTGGYEQYF. CDR3 DNA: TGTGCCAGCACGACAGGGGGCTACGAGCAGTACTTC.

The chain links TRBV19 to TRBJ1-1, with 7 bases matching TRBD1. Germline-derived CDR1 and CDR2 are LNHDA and SQIVND (reference sequence). V lost 5 bases, J lost 1 base, and 7 bases stayed unmatched. The CDR3 runs 15 residues. The CDR3 is CASSPPTGTNTEAFF. The DNA of the CDR3 is TGTGCCAGTAGTCCCCCGACAGGGACGAACACTGAAGCTTTCTTT.

V gene TRBV30 combines with J gene TRBJ1-5, with a tentative D call TRBD1 (5 bases). The CDR3 is 15 amino acids. The germline CDR1 and CDR2 sequences are GTSNPN and SVGIG (reference sequence). V was shortened by 2 bases and J by 0 bases, with 11 bases between the two germline ends. CDR3 DNA: TGTGCCTGGAGTATTGGACAAACTAGCAATCAGCCCCAGCATTTT. Its protein product is CAWSIGQTSNQPQHF.

The V and J genes are TRBV30 and TRBJ1-5, with 9 bases fitting TRBD1. The germline CDR1 and CDR2 sequences are GTSNPN and SVGIG (reference sequence). The length of the CDR3 is 14 residues. V gave up 3 bases and J gave up 3 bases; unmatched junction bases: 3. The CDR3 here is CAWRGQGPNQPQHF. The CDR3 DNA follows: TGTGCCTGGAGGGGACAGGGCCCCAATCAGCCCCAGCATTTT.

The rearrangement uses TRBV7-9 and TRBJ1-6; perhaps TRBD1 as D (5 bases). V shed 1 base and J shed 7 bases, with 8 bases lying between them. Germline-derived CDR1 and CDR2 are SEHNR and FQNEAQ (reference sequence). The CDR3 extends over 14 amino acids. CDR3 sequence reads: CASSLETDNSPLHF. Here the CDR3 DNA reads TGTGCCAGCAGCTTAGAGACAGACAATTCACCCCTCCACTTT.

The CDR3 reads CASSVEGARGYTF. CDR3 DNA: TGTGCCAGCAGCGTGGAGGGGGCGAGGGGCTACACCTTC. The V call is TRBV7-8, the J call TRBJ1-2; 7 bases agree with TRBD1. V shed 5 bases, J shed 8 bases, and the junction held 8 bases outside the gene matches. Germline V gene sequence: CDR1 SGHVS, CDR2 FQNEAQ. CDR3 length: 13 amino acids.

This chain links TRBV19 with TRBJ1-1, with 7 bases that match TRBD1. Trimming took 4 bases from V and 0 from J; bases not matched to a gene: 5. This CDR3 has 15 amino acids. Germline-derived CDR1 and CDR2 are LNHDA and SQIVND (reference sequence). CDR3 protein: CASSSRDSMNTEAFF. CDR3 DNA: TGTGCCAGTAGTAGTCGGGACAGCATGAACACTGAAGCTTTCTTT.

The chain links TRBV5-5 to TRBJ1-1; D uncertain. The CDR3 loop spans 14 amino acids. CDR1 and CDR2 from the germline V gene are SGHKS and YYEKEE (reference sequence). Deletions cut 2 bases from V and 3 bases from J, with 11 bases between. CDR3 loop: CASSLNGRHTEAFF. The CDR3 coding sequence is TGTGCCAGCAGCTTAAACGGCAGGCACACTGAAGCTTTCTTT.